This TCR beta chain comes out of a study of beta chain features in type 1 diabetes. Notes on the study in general: Highly expressing activated T cells could be over-counted with a cDNA template.

The CDR3 totals 14 residues. Germline values: CDR1 LGHNA, CDR2 YNFKEQ. Trimming left V 0 bases short and J 11 bases short, with 16 bases between. Expressed TCRB transcripts were sequenced, since all the RNA that had been isolated was reverse transcribed. Libraries were prepared by immunoSEQ multiplex PCR; TCRdb keeps only in-frame clonotypes and omits some of them. The data hold approximately 150,000 clones, with roughly 10% observed a single time. This clone has a handful of counts. Its cognate antigen is unknown. The source material was naive CD4+ T cells from blood. This chain uses TRBV4-2 with TRBJ1-1; D is unclear. This TCR was sampled from a man between 18 and 29 years old in good health. Written as DNA, the CDR3 is TGTGCCAGCAGCCAAGATGCCCCCATATCGCAGGCTTTCTTT. This codes for CASSQDAPISQAFF.